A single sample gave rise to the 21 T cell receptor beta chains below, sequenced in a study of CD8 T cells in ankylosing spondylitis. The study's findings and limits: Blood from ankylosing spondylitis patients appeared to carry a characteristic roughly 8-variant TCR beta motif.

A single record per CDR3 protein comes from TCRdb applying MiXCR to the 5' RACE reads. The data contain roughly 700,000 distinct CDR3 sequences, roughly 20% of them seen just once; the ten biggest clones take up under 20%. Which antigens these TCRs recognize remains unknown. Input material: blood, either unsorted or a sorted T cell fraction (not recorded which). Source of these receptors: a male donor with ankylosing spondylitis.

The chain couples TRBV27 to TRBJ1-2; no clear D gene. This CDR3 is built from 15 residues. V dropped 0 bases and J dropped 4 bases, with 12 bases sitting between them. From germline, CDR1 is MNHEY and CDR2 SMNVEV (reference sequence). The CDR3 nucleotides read TGTGCCAGCAGTTTATCCCCTCTGGGTCCCTATGGCTACACCTTC. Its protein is CASSLSPLGPYGYTF.

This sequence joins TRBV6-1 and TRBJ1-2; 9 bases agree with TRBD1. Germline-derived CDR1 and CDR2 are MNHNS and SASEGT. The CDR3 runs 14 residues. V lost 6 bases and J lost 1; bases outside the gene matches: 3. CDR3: CASRDRGRNYGYTF. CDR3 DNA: TGTGCCAGCAGGGACAGGGGACGTAACTATGGCTACACCTTC.

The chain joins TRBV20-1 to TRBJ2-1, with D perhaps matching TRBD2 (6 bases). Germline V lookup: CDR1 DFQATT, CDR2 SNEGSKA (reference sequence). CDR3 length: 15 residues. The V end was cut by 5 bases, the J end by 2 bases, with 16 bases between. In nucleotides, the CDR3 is TGCAGTGCTCACCCTCCCGGGAGAACCTACAATGAGCAGTTCTTC. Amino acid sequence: CSAHPPGRTYNEQFF.

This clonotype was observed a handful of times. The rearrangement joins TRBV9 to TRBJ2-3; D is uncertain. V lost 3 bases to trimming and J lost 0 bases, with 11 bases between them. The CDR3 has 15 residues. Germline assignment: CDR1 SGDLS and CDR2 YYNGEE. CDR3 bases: TGTGCCAGCAGCGCCGGGCACCGAAGCACAGATACGCAGTATTTT. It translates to CASSAGHRSTDTQYF.

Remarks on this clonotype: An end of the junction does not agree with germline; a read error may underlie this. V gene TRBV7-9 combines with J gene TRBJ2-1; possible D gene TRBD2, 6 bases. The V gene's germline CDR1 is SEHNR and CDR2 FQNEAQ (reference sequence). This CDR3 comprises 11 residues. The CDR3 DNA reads TGTGCCAGCAGCTCCGGGACTGTCGCGGTCTTC. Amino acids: CASSSGTVAVF.

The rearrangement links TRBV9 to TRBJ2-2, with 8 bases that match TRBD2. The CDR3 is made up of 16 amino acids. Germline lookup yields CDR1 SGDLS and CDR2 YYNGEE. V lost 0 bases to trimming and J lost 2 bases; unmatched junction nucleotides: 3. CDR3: CASSVDSGTNTGELFF. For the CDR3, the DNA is TGTGCCAGCAGCGTAGATAGCGGGACCAACACCGGGGAGCTGTTTTTT.

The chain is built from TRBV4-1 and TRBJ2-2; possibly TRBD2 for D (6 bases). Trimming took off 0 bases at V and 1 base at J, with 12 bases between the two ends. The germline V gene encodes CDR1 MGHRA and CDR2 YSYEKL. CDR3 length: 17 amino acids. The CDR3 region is CASSQDLGGGNTGELFF. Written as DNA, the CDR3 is TGCGCCAGCAGCCAAGATCTTGGGGGAGGGAACACCGGGGAGCTGTTTTTT.

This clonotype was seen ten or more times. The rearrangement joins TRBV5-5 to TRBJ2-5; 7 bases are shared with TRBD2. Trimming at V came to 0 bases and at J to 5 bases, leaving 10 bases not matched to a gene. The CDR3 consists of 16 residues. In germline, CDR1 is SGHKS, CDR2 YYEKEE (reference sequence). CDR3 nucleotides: TGTGCCAGCAGCTTGGCCTTCAGGGAGGGGTTCGAGACCCAGTACTTC. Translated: CASSLAFREGFETQYF.

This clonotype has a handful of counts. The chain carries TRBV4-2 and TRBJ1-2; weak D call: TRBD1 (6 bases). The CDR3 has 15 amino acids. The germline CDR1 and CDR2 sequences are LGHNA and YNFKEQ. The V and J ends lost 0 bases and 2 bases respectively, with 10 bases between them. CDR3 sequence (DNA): TGTGCCAGCAGCCAAGATGTGGGGGCGAACTATGGCTACACCTTC. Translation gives CASSQDVGANYGYTF.

The CDR3 DNA follows: TGTGCCAGCAGCTTAGGGGACCCCTCCATTTACACTGAAGCTTTCTTT. Encoded protein: CASSLGDPSIYTEAFF. The J gene is TRBJ1-1, the V gene TRBV7-2; the D gene is possibly TRBD1 (5 bases). CDR3 size: 16 residues. V shed 1 base and J shed 3 bases, with 15 bases lying between them. Germline CDR1 is SGHTA and CDR2 is FQGNSA.

The CDR3 reads CASNQRDSNQPQHF. The CDR3 DNA sequence: TGTGCCAGCAACCAGAGAGATAGCAATCAGCCCCAGCATTTT. The chain links TRBV2 to TRBJ1-5; no clear D gene. CDR1 is SNHLY and CDR2 is FYNNEI in the germline V gene. This CDR3 is built from 14 residues. V gave up 7 bases and J gave up 0 bases, with 10 bases separating them.

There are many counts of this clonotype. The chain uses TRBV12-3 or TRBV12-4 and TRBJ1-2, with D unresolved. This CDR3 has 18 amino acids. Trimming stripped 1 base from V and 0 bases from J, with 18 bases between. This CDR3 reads CASSLEGPIARANYGYTF. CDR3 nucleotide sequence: TGTGCCAGCAGTTTAGAGGGCCCCATAGCGCGAGCTAACTATGGCTACACCTTC.

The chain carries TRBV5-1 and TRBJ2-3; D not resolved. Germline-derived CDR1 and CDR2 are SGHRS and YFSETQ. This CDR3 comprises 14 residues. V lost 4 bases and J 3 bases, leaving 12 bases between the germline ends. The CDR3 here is CASSLGKGTDTQYF. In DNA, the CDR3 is TGCGCCAGCAGCCTTGGGAAGGGTACAGATACGCAGTATTTT.

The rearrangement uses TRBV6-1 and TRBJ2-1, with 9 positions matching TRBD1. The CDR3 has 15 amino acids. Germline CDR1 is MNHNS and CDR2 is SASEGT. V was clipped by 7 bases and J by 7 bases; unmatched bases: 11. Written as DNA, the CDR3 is TGTGCCAGCACCAAGGGACAGGGCCGGTCGAATGAGCAGTTCTTC. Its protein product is CASTKGQGRSNEQFF.

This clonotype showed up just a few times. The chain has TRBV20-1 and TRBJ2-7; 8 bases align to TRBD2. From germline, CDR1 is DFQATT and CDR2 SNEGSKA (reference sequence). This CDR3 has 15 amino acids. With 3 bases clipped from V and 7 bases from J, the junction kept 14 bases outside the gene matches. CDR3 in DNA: TGCAGTGCTAGTAGCGGGAACTCCCGGGGGAGGGAGCAGTACTTC. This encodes CSASSGNSRGREQYF.

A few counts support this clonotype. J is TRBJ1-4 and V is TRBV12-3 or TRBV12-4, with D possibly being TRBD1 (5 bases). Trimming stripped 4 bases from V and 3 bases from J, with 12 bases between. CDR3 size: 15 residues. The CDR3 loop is CASSSRTLPNEKLFF. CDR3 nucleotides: TGTGCCAGCAGTTCCCGGACATTGCCTAATGAAAAACTGTTTTTT.

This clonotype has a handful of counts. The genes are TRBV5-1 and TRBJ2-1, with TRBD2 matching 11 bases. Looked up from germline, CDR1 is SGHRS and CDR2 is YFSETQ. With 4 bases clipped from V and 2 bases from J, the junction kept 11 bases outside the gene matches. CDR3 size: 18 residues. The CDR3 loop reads CASSPGTSGSPAYNEQFF. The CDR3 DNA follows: TGCGCCAGCAGCCCCGGGACTAGCGGAAGTCCGGCCTACAATGAGCAGTTCTTC.

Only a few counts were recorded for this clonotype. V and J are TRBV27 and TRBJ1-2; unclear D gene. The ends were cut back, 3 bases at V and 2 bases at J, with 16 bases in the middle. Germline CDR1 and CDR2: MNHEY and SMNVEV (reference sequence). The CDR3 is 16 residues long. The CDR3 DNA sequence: TGTGCCAGCAGTTTTAGGGCAGCCGAGACCAACTATGGCTACACCTTC. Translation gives CASSFRAAETNYGYTF.

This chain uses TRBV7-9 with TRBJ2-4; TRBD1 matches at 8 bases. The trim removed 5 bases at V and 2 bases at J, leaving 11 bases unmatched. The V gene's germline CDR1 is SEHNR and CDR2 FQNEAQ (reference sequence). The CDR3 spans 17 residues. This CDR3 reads CASSPPRDRTTKNIQYF. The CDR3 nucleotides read TGTGCCAGCAGCCCCCCACGGGACAGGACAACCAAAAACATTCAGTACTTC.

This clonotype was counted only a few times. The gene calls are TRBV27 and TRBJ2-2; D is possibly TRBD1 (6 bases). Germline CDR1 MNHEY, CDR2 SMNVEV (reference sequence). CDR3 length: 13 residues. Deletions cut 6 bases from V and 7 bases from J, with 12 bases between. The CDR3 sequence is CASSAGVGGELFF. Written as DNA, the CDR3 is TGTGCCAGCAGCGCAGGGGTCGGCGGGGAGCTGTTTTTT.

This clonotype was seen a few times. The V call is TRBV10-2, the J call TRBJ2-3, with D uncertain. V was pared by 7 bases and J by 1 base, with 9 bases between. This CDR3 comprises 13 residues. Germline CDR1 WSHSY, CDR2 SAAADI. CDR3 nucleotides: TGCGCCAGCATCGATCCGGGCACAGATACGCAGTATTTT. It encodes CASIDPGTDTQYF.